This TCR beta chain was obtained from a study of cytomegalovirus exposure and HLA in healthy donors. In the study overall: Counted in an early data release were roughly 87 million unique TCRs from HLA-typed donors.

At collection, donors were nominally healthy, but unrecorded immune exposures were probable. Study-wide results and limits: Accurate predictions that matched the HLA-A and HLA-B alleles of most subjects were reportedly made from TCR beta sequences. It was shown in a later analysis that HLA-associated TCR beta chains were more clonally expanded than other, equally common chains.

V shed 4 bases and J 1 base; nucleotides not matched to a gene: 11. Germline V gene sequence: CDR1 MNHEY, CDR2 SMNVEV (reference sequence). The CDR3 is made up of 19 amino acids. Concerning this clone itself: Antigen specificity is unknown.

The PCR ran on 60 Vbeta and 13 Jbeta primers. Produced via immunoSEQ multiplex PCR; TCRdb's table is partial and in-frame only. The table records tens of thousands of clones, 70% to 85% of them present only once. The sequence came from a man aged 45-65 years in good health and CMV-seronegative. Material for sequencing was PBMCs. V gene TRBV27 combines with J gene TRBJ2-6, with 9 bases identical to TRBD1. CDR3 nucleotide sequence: TGTGCCAGCAGTTCCCCCGGGACAGGGATTATTTCTGGGGCCAACGTCCTGACTTTC. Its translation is CASSSPGTGIISGANVLTF.